The 8 T cell receptor beta chains below all came from one sample that was sequenced in a study of T cells after yellow fever vaccination. MiXCR, run by TCRdb on the 5' RACE reads, gives a single entry per CDR3 protein. The sample lists about 340,000 distinct CDR3 sequences; about 4% were seen once. The sample consisted of PBMCs, taken 5 days after the yellow fever booster vaccination. These receptors came from a man between 18 and 29 years old who received the YFV17D yellow fever vaccine.

There are a few counts of this clonotype. This chain connects TRBV20-1 to TRBJ2-5; 10 bases line up with TRBD2. CDR1 is DFQATT, CDR2 SNEGSKA, per germline (reference sequence). CDR3 length: 14 amino acids. J lost 5 bases, V lost 5 bases, and 8 bases had no gene match. The CDR3 nucleotides read TGCAGTGCTCCCCTTTCTAGCGGGGGCGAGACCCAGTACTTC. This sequence encodes CSAPLSSGGETQYF.

This clonotype occurred many times. V and J are TRBV28 and TRBJ2-2, with 10 nucleotides matching TRBD2. This CDR3 comprises 17 residues. Losses at the gene ends were 7 bases for V and 8 bases for J; bases not matched to a gene: 16. From germline, CDR1 is MDHEN and CDR2 SYDVKM. CDR3 residues: CASTPIAGTSVSGELFF. The CDR3 nucleotides are TGTGCCAGCACCCCAATCGCCGGGACTAGCGTTTCGGGGGAGCTGTTTTTT.

The chain carries TRBV7-2 and TRBJ1-3; D is perhaps TRBD1 (5 bases). Looked up from germline, CDR1 is SGHTA and CDR2 is FQGNSA. V was trimmed by 5 bases and J by 4 bases, leaving 12 bases between them. This CDR3 has 14 amino acids. The chain's CDR3 is CASSRLTAGNTIYF. CDR3 nucleotide sequence: TGTGCCAGCAGCAGACTGACAGCCGGAAACACCATATATTTT.

At least ten counts were recorded for this clonotype. At one end, the junction sequence differs from germline, possibly due to a read error. The genes are TRBV29-1 and TRBJ1-3; D call uncertain. This CDR3 is built from 15 residues. Germline CDR1 and CDR2: SQVTM and ANQGSEA. CDR3 sequence reads: CSVEVFIGSSNTIHF. The CDR3 DNA reads as TGCAGCGTTGAAGTGTTTATAGGGAGTTCGAACACCATACATTTT. Full variable domain (outside the CDR3, taken from reference TRBV29-1 and TRBJ1-3): SAVISQKPSRDICQRGTSLTIQCQVDSQVTMMFWYRQQPGQSLTLIATANQGSEATYESGFVIDKFPISRPNLTFSTLTVSNMSPEDSSIYLCSVEVFIGSSNTIHFGEGSWLTVV.

This clonotype was recorded many times. The chain uses TRBV5-1 and TRBJ2-5, with no clear D. Germline CDR1 SGHRS, CDR2 YFSETQ. Trimming pared 4 bases from V and 1 base from J, leaving 11 bases between. The CDR3 extends over 14 amino acids. The CDR3: CASSRDGFQETQYF. The CDR3 DNA sequence: TGCGCCAGCAGCCGCGACGGATTCCAAGAGACCCAGTACTTC.

This clonotype was picked up many times. The chain recombines TRBV7-8 with TRBJ2-5, with 7 bases fitting TRBD1. This CDR3 has 14 residues. With V trimmed by 6 bases and J by 2 bases, 6 bases remained unmatched. Germline CDR1 reads SGHVS; CDR2 reads FQNEAQ. This CDR3 is CASSRTGVQETQYF. Written as DNA, the CDR3 is TGTGCCAGCAGTCGTACAGGGGTACAAGAGACCCAGTACTTC.

This chain links TRBV5-6 with TRBJ2-1, with 7 bases fitting TRBD1. Germline lookup yields CDR1 SGHDT and CDR2 YYEEEE. The CDR3 sequence is 15 residues long. Germline trimming cut 0 bases from V and 6 bases from J; bases unmatched to any gene: 6. CDR3 nucleotide sequence: TGTGCCAGCAGCTTGGGCAGGGGGTTCGCCAATGAGCAGTTCTTC. Protein: CASSLGRGFANEQFF. Drawing the rest from reference TRBV5-6 and TRBJ2-1, the complete variable domain is DAGVTQSPTHLIKTRGQQVTLRCSPKSGHDTVSWYQQALGQGPQFIFQYYEEEERQRGNFPDRFSGHQFPNYSSELNVNALLLGDSALYLCASSLGRGFANEQFFGPGTRLTVL.

This clonotype was detected only a few times. The chain couples TRBV18 to TRBJ2-7, with D maybe TRBD1 (5 bases). Germline V gene data show CDR1 as KGHSH and CDR2 as LQKENI. This CDR3 is 15 amino acids long. V gave up 3 bases and J gave up 6 bases, with 18 bases separating them. The CDR3 DNA sequence: TGTGCCAGCTCACCGGGGCGACGGCAGGGTGGCGAGCAGTACGTC. It translates to CASSPGRRQGGEQYV.